This TCR beta chain was sequenced in a study of T-cell memory formation after mild COVID-19. Study in general: Across donors, TCR clusters were largely donor specific. Study results and limitations: Contracting CD4+ clones lay largely in CM and EM, with CD8+ ones residing in EMRA.

V shed 8 bases, J shed 7 bases, and the junction held 13 bases outside the gene matches. The germline gives CDR1 KGHSH, CDR2 LQKENI. The CDR3 extends over 14 amino acids. This clonotype came up a few times. The antigen remains unidentified. Using its own MiXCR run on the 5' RACE reads, TCRdb lists one record per CDR3 protein. Here the sample spans around 130,000 distinct CDR3 sequences, approximately 15% being singletons. The rearrangement links TRBV18 to TRBJ1-2; 7 bases fit TRBD1. The material sequenced was PBMCs or a T cell subset sorted from them (not recorded which). This receptor was obtained from a young man who had mild COVID-19 (a few samples of this study predate the infection). Cell type and time point are not known. CDR3 nucleotides: TGTGCCAGCCTTGGGGACAGCGGTCCCTCTGGCTACACCTTC. Translated: CASLGDSGPSGYTF.